The 30 T cell receptor beta chains presented below share a single source sample, sequenced in a study of technical replicates of blood from a handful of donors. This table comes from immunoSEQ multiplex PCR, and its TCRdb copy is limited to in-frame clones, with some not included. The table has around 81,000 clones, approximately 96% seen once. The sample consisted of T cells isolated from PBMCs. The receptors here all came from a human donor in good health.

The chain is built from TRBV2 and TRBJ1-1, with 12 bases identical to TRBD1. The CDR3 has 16 residues. V dropped 0 bases and J dropped 6; count of bases not matched to a gene: 5. The germline V gene has CDR1 SNHLY and CDR2 FYNNEI. The CDR3 is CASSEAAGTGGPEAFF. Here the CDR3 DNA reads TGTGCCAGCAGTGAAGCTGCCGGGACAGGGGGCCCTGAAGCTTTCTTT.

The V call is TRBV29-1, the J call TRBJ1-2, with D maybe TRBD1 (5 bases). The CDR3 has 14 residues. Germline V lookup: CDR1 SQVTM, CDR2 ANQGSEA. The V and J ends lost 4 bases and 0 bases respectively, with 12 bases between them. CDR3 in amino acids: CSVVKGSANYGYTF. CDR3 nucleotide sequence: TGCAGCGTTGTCAAGGGGTCGGCTAACTATGGCTACACCTTC. Complete variable domain (other parts from reference TRBV29-1 and TRBJ1-2): SAVISQKPSRDICQRGTSLTIQCQVDSQVTMMFWYRQQPGQSLTLIATANQGSEATYESGFVIDKFPISRPNLTFSTLTVSNMSPEDSSIYLCSVVKGSANYGYTFGSGTRLTVV.

The chain is built from TRBV4-2 and TRBJ1-1; 8 nucleotides agree with TRBD1. V was clipped by 0 bases and J by 5 bases; unmatched bases: 5. The CDR3 contains 15 residues. Germline V gene data show CDR1 as LGHNA and CDR2 as YNFKEQ. In DNA form, the CDR3 reads TGTGCCAGCAGCCAAGAACACAGGGGGGGTACTGAAGCTTTCTTT. This gives the protein CASSQEHRGGTEAFF.

The rearrangement uses TRBV5-1 and TRBJ2-7, with unresolved D. V lost 0 bases and J lost 0, with 10 bases in between. Germline CDR1 is SGHRS and CDR2 is YFSETQ. The CDR3 covers 15 residues. The CDR3 bases are TGCGCCAGCAGCTTGGGTCTCGTTAGCTCCTACGAGCAGTACTTC. This sequence encodes CASSLGLVSSYEQYF.

The chain carries TRBV25-1 and TRBJ2-5, with D perhaps matching TRBD2 (5 bases). CDR1 MGHDK and CDR2 SYGVNS come from the germline V gene. V lost 4 bases and J 2 bases, leaving 8 bases between the germline ends. This CDR3 spans 13 amino acids. The CDR3 DNA is TGTGCCAGCAGTGTCGGACTTCAAGAGACCCAGTACTTC. Its protein product is CASSVGLQETQYF.

This clone was found once. The chain couples TRBV7-6 to TRBJ2-1; no clear D. Trimming removed 5 bases at V and 0 bases at J, with 11 bases between. CDR3 length equals 15 residues. Per the germline V gene, CDR1 is SGHVS and CDR2 is FNYEAQ. This CDR3 is CASSPSTSSYNEQFF. The DNA of the CDR3 is TGTGCCAGCAGCCCCTCCACCAGCTCCTACAATGAGCAGTTCTTC.

This clone appeared a single time. The chain couples TRBV4-2 to TRBJ2-7; maybe TRBD1 (5 bases). The CDR3 runs to 13 residues. The germline gives CDR1 LGHNA, CDR2 YNFKEQ. Trimming shortened V by 2 bases and J by 7 bases, and 12 bases separated the two germline ends. The DNA of the CDR3 is TGTGCCAGCAGCCAATACCAGGGAAGTGAGCAGTACTTC. It codes for CASSQYQGSEQYF.

The chain links TRBV12-5 to TRBJ2-3; 11 bases align to TRBD2. CDR1 LGHNT and CDR2 FRNRAP come from the germline V gene. J was trimmed by 6 bases and V by 2 bases; bases with no gene match: 13. CDR3 length: 18 residues. In DNA form, the CDR3 reads TGTGCTAGTGGTTTGCCCCTGGGGACTAGCGGACCCCTGGATACGCAGTATTTT. The encoded protein is CASGLPLGTSGPLDTQYF.

This rearrangement joins TRBV6-5 to TRBJ1-2; the match to TRBD1 covers 9 bases. Unmatched junction bases numbered 6, after V lost 5 bases and J lost 2 bases. CDR1 and CDR2 (germline): MNHEY, SVGAGI. The length of the CDR3 is 15 residues. CDR3 residues: CASSQSGTGNYGYTF. CDR3 bases: TGTGCCAGCAGTCAATCCGGGACAGGGAACTATGGCTACACCTTC.

The J gene is TRBJ2-7, the V gene TRBV29-1; TRBD2 matches 10 bases. This CDR3 is 17 amino acids long. CDR1 SQVTM and CDR2 ANQGSEA come from the germline V gene. V lost 0 bases to trimming and J lost 4 bases; unmatched junction nucleotides: 12. The CDR3 DNA reads as TGCAGCGTTGAAGATCCAGGTGCTAGCGGGAGTGGGTACGAGCAGTACTTC. Translation: CSVEDPGASGSGYEQYF.

This chain connects TRBV2 to TRBJ2-1; 7 positions agree with TRBD1. The CDR3 loop spans 13 amino acids. The ends lost 5 bases at V and 7 bases at J; junction bases unmatched: 5. Germline values: CDR1 SNHLY, CDR2 FYNNEI. The CDR3 loop is CASSRQGLNEQFF. Written as DNA, the CDR3 is TGTGCCAGCAGTCGACAGGGTTTGAATGAGCAGTTCTTC.

The rearrangement uses TRBV27 and TRBJ1-5; D is possibly TRBD1 (5 bases). Trimming took 7 bases from V and 4 from J, leaving 14 bases between them. The germline V gene has CDR1 MNHEY and CDR2 SMNVEV (reference sequence). The CDR3 contains 14 residues. The CDR3 region has the DNA TGTGCCAGCACCCCGCATGGGGGGAATCAGCCCCAGCATTTT. Encoded protein: CASTPHGGNQPQHF.

The chain carries TRBV18 and TRBJ1-5, with D tentatively TRBD1 (5 bases). CDR3 size: 14 residues. Per the germline V gene, CDR1 is KGHSH and CDR2 is LQKENI. V shed 6 bases and J shed 6 bases, with 15 bases lying between them. The CDR3 here is CASSPQGAGQPQHF. The CDR3, as DNA: TGTGCCAGCTCCCCCCAGGGAGCGGGTCAGCCCCAGCATTTT.

The chain has TRBV2 and TRBJ1-3; TRBD1 agrees at 8 bases. With V trimmed by 3 bases and J by 3 bases, 13 bases remained unmatched. This CDR3 is built from 18 residues. Germline assignment: CDR1 SNHLY and CDR2 FYNNEI. This CDR3 is CASSDLTGESGVGNTIYF. The CDR3, as DNA: TGTGCCAGCAGTGACCTGACAGGGGAGTCTGGTGTTGGAAACACCATATATTTT. Filled out from reference TRBV2 and TRBJ1-3, the complete variable domain reads EPEVTQTPSHQVTQMGQEVILRCVPISNHLYFYWYRQILGQKVEFLVSFYNNEISEKSEIFDDQFSVERPDGSNFTLKIRSTKLEDSAMYFCASSDLTGESGVGNTIYFGEGSWLTVV.

The V call is TRBV7-3, the J call TRBJ2-7; D ambiguous. Deletions cut 5 bases from V and 1 base from J, with 9 bases between. Germline loops: CDR1 SGHTA, CDR2 FQGTGA. The CDR3 spans 13 residues. Here the CDR3 reads CASSLTPSYEQYF. CDR3 bases: TGTGCCAGCAGCCTGACACCGTCCTACGAGCAGTACTTC.

The chain links TRBV9 to TRBJ2-7, with TRBD1 identical over 9 bases. This CDR3 is built from 13 residues. The V gene's germline CDR1 is SGDLS and CDR2 YYNGEE. The trim removed 6 bases at V and 5 bases at J, leaving 6 bases unmatched. CDR3 amino acids: CASKGDRDNEQYF. CDR3 coding DNA: TGTGCCAGCAAGGGGGACAGGGACAACGAGCAGTACTTC.

The chain couples TRBV7-3 to TRBJ2-3; D possibly corresponds to TRBD2 (5 bases). This CDR3 has 14 residues. The V and J ends lost 0 bases and 4 bases respectively, with 8 bases between them. Germline V CDR1 and CDR2: SGHTA, FQGTGA. CDR3 nucleotides: TGTGCCAGCAGCTTAACCCTAGCCTCAGATACGCAGTATTTT. The encoded protein is CASSLTLASDTQYF.

The chain is built from TRBV5-4 and TRBJ2-3, with D possibly TRBD2 on 6 matching bases. Trimming took off 6 bases at V and 4 bases at J, with 18 bases between the two ends. The CDR3 covers 15 residues. Per germline, CDR1 SGHNT and CDR2 YYREEE (reference sequence). The CDR3 protein is CASTSGDSTPDTQYF. The CDR3 coding sequence is TGTGCCAGCACCTCGGGGGACTCTACCCCAGATACGCAGTATTTT.

CDR3: CASSPLGGVGYEQYF. The CDR3 DNA follows: TGTGCCAGCAGCCCACTGGGGGGAGTTGGTTACGAGCAGTACTTC. The rearrangement uses TRBV6-1 and TRBJ2-7, with D perhaps matching TRBD2 (6 bases). CDR1 MNHNS and CDR2 SASEGT come from the germline V gene. CDR3 length: 15 amino acids. V lost 6 bases to trimming and J lost 4 bases, with 19 bases between them.

The CDR3 region has the DNA TGTGCCAGCAGTGCAGTAACAGATACGCAGTATTTT. It yields the protein CASSAVTDTQYF. The rearrangement links TRBV28 to TRBJ2-3; no firm D call. This CDR3 has 12 amino acids. Germline V gene lookup returns CDR1 MDHEN and CDR2 SYDVKM. Deletions cut 5 bases from V and 3 bases from J, with 6 bases between. Full variable domain (remainder filled in from reference TRBV28 and TRBJ2-3): DVKVTQSSRYLVKRTGEKVFLECVQDMDHENMFWYRQDPGLGLRLIYFSYDVKMKEKGDIPEGYSVSREKKERFSLILESASTNQTSMYLCASSAVTDTQYFGPGTRLTVL.

This clone was recorded only once. The CDR3 reads CASSLDGDNTEAFF. CDR3 nucleotides: TGTGCCAGCAGCTTAGATGGAGACAACACTGAAGCTTTCTTT. This chain joins TRBV7-9 and TRBJ1-1; no firm D call. Germline CDR1 SEHNR, CDR2 FQNEAQ (reference sequence). The V end lost 1 base, the J end lost 2 bases, and 8 bases lay between the germline ends. This CDR3 is 14 amino acids long.

This clone was seen a single time. The chain recombines TRBV6-5 with TRBJ2-5; a weak D match, TRBD1 (5 bases). From germline, CDR1 is MNHEY and CDR2 SVGAGI. The length of the CDR3 is 15 residues. V lost 5 bases, J lost 5 bases, and 18 bases lay in between. CDR3 nucleotide sequence: TGTGCCAGCAGTCCTCCGACAGTATTAGGGGAGACCCAGTACTTC. Its translation is CASSPPTVLGETQYF.

The chain joins TRBV28 to TRBJ1-5, with D possibly matching TRBD1 (6 bases). The CDR3 consists of 13 residues. Between the trimmed V and J ends, which lost 10 bases and 0 bases, there was a span of 10 bases. The germline V gene has CDR1 MDHEN and CDR2 SYDVKM. The CDR3 DNA sequence: TGTGCCATCCAGGGGTTTAGCAATCAGCCCCAGCATTTT. It specifies CAIQGFSNQPQHF. The variable domain in full, completed from reference TRBV28 and TRBJ1-5, reads DVKVTQSSRYLVKRTGEKVFLECVQDMDHENMFWYRQDPGLGLRLIYFSYDVKMKEKGDIPEGYSVSREKKERFSLILESASTNQTSMYLCAIQGFSNQPQHFGDGTRLSIL.

The rearrangement joins TRBV10-2 to TRBJ1-1; no clear D. The V gene's germline CDR1 is WSHSY and CDR2 SAAADI. With 7 bases removed from V and 11 bases from J, the gap between germline ends came to 14 bases. The length of the CDR3 is 11 residues. The CDR3, as DNA: TGCGCCAGCATGGACGCTGAGGGCGCTTTCTTT. Translation gives CASMDAEGAFF.

The rearrangement uses TRBV5-6 and TRBJ1-2, with 7 bases fitting TRBD1. Germline lookup yields CDR1 SGHDT and CDR2 YYEEEE. The CDR3 has 13 amino acids. The V and J ends lost 4 bases and 5 bases, in that order; junction bases with no gene match: 5. The CDR3 is CASSPGTAYGYTF. The CDR3 region has the DNA TGTGCCAGCAGCCCCGGGACAGCGTATGGCTACACCTTC.

This chain joins TRBV9 and TRBJ1-2, with D unclear. Germline CDR1 reads SGDLS; CDR2 reads YYNGEE. The CDR3 extends over 14 amino acids. V lost 3 bases and J lost 1, with 10 bases in between. The CDR3 nucleotides read TGTGCCAGCAGCGAGCGATCCAATAACTATGGCTACACCTTC. Residues: CASSERSNNYGYTF.

The chain recombines TRBV14 with TRBJ1-5; D remains unclear. V lost 4 bases and J 7 bases, leaving 14 bases between the germline ends. The CDR3 consists of 14 residues. In germline, CDR1 is SGHDN, CDR2 FVKESK. CDR3 protein: CASSRDCIRQPQHF. CDR3 sequence (DNA): TGTGCCAGCAGCCGAGACTGCATCAGACAGCCCCAGCATTTT. Full variable domain (remainder filled in from reference TRBV14 and TRBJ1-5): EAGVTQFPSHSVIEKGQTVTLRCDPISGHDNLYWYRRVMGKEIKFLLHFVKESKQDESGMPNNRFLAERTGGTYSTLKVQPAELEDSGVYFCASSRDCIRQPQHFGDGTRLSIL.

The chain joins TRBV11-2 to TRBJ2-2, with a tentative D call TRBD2 (6 bases). The germline V gene encodes CDR1 SGHAT and CDR2 FQNNGV. CDR3 size: 16 residues. The V end lost 5 bases, the J end lost 2 bases, and 15 bases lay between the germline ends. The CDR3 DNA reads TGTGCCAGCAGCCGGGACGGGGGTATTAACACCGGGGAGCTGTTTTTT. Translation gives CASSRDGGINTGELFF.

The chain carries TRBV10-3 and TRBJ2-2; 7 nucleotides match TRBD2. The CDR3 runs to 18 residues. V gave up 8 bases and J gave up 3 bases; unmatched junction bases: 18. Germline values: CDR1 ENHRY, CDR2 SYGVKD. CDR3 nucleotide sequence: TGTGCCATCCCCTCACTAAGAAGGGAGGGCCGGGACACCGGGGAGCTGTTTTTT. This gives the protein CAIPSLRREGRDTGELFF.

The chain uses TRBV11-2 and TRBJ2-3; no firm D call. In germline, CDR1 is SGHAT, CDR2 FQNNGV. Trimming took 5 bases from V and 5 from J, leaving 8 bases between them. The CDR3 sequence is 12 residues long. CDR3 nucleotides: TGTGCCAGCAGCCGCACATTAGATACGCAGTATTTT. This translates into CASSRTLDTQYF.